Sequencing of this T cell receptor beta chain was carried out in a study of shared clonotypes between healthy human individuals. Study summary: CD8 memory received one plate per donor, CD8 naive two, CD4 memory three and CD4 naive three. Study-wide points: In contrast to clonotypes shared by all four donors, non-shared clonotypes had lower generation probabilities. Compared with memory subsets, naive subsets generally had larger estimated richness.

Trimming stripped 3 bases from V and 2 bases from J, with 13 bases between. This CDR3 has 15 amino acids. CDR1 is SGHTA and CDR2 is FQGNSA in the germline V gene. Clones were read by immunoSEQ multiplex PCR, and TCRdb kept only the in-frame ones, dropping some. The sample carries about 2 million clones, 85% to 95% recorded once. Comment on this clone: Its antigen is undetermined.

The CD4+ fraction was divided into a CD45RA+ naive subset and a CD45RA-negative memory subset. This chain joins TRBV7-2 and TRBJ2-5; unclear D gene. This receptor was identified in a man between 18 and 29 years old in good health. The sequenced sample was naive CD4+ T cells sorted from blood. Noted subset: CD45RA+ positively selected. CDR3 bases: TGTGCCAGCAGCTTTCGAAGTCTAAAGCAAGAGACCCAGTACTTC. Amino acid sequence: CASSFRSLKQETQYF.